The rows below give T cell receptor beta chains drawn from one sample of a study of OX40 agonist ivuxolimab in advanced cancers. Measured with immunoSEQ multiplex PCR; TCRdb has only the in-frame clones, and not every one. The sample holds around 36,000 clones, under 85% seen once. The sample consisted of CD4+ or CD8+ T cells sorted from blood, taken in a trial of the OX40 agonist ivuxolimab. All receptors come from an adult with an advanced solid tumor such as melanoma, head and neck, liver or kidney cancer. Each CDR3 is given with its conserved first and last residue.

J gene: TRBJ2-1; V gene: TRBV6-5; CDR3 protein: CASRGLAVYNEQFF
J gene: TRBJ2-7; V gene: TRBV4-1; CDR3 protein: CASSQERQGFHEQYF
J gene: TRBJ2-7; V gene: TRBV20-1; CDR3 protein: CSAGQGAGQYF
J gene: TRBJ1-2; V gene: TRBV7-2; CDR3 protein: CASSLGTGSDSDGYTF
J gene: TRBJ1-5; V gene: TRBV29-1; CDR3 protein: CSVEPFVGNQPQHF
J gene: TRBJ1-2; V gene: TRBV6-1; CDR3 protein: CASGQGASSDYGYTF
J gene: TRBJ2-3; V gene: TRBV5-1; CDR3 protein: CASSLAGSVVDTQYF
J gene: TRBJ2-2; V gene: TRBV7-3; CDR3 protein: CASSLTTATGELFF
J gene: TRBJ1-6; V gene: TRBV21-1; CDR3 protein: CASSAGQGWSSYNSPLHF
J gene: TRBJ2-7; V gene: TRBV9; CDR3 protein: CASSPQSSYEQYF
J gene: TRBJ2-2; V gene: TRBV19; CDR3 protein: CASSPYGGLTTAANTGELFF
J gene: TRBJ2-7; V gene: TRBV12-5; CDR3 protein: CASGLVSGYGSYEQYF
J gene: TRBJ2-2; V gene: TRBV1; CDR3 protein: CTSSQDEGLIDTGELFF
J gene: TRBJ2-7; V gene: TRBV6-1; CDR3 protein: CASSDPGRREQYF
J gene: TRBJ2-1; V gene: TRBV6-6; CDR3 protein: CASSYSSPYNEQFF